This T cell receptor beta chain was sequenced in a study of T cells in Graves' hyperthyroidism and ophthalmopathy. This clonotype was found a few times. One end of the junction does not line up with germline, which may come from a read error. TCR beta CDR3 regions were amplified from RNA. Using the HTBI primer set, a first-round RT-PCR was run on the TCR CDR3. TCRdb redid the calling of the multiplex PCR reads with MiXCR, one entry per CDR3 protein. Of some 600,000 distinct CDR3 sequences listed, approximately 44% are singletons. Per the germline V gene, CDR1 is SGHTA and CDR2 is FQGNSA. This CDR3 spans 14 amino acids.

The rearrangement links TRBV7-2 to TRBJ2-7; the D is unclear. This TCR was sampled from a young woman with Graves' hyperthyroidism. Sequences were obtained from peripheral blood or thyroid tissue (not recorded which). CDR3 sequence reads: CASSQERASPEQYF. The CDR3 region has the DNA TGCGCCAGCAGCCAAGAACGGGCCTCCCCCGAGCAGTACTTC.